This T cell receptor beta chain is from a study of T-cell reconstitution after alpha-beta-depleted transplantation in children. This sample's TCRbeta library carried unique molecular identifier barcodes. In TCRdb, the PCR reads were re-called with MiXCR into one record per CDR3 protein. Here the sample spans about 470,000 distinct CDR3 sequences, over 40% being singletons. Trimming left V 0 bases short and J 3 bases short, with 15 bases between. The CDR3 is 15 residues long. CDR1 is DFQATT and CDR2 is SNEGSKA in the germline V gene (reference sequence). The sequenced sample was PBMCs, obtained before TCRalphabeta/CD19-depleted stem cell transplant. The chain employs TRBV20-1 and TRBJ2-7; maybe TRBD1 (6 bases). This TCR was recovered from a girl aged 2-10 years with aplastic anemia, due to receive a stem cell transplant. The CDR3 sequence is CSARDHVTTGYEQYF. CDR3 DNA sequence: TGCAGTGCTAGAGATCACGTGACGACAGGCTACGAGCAGTACTTC.